These T cell receptor beta chains were read from a single sample in a study of blood T cell repertoires in COVID-19. The method was immunoSEQ multiplex PCR; TCRdb's version includes in-frame clones alone and lacks a portion of them. The sample has about 140,000 clones, about 90% seen once. Sequences were obtained from PBMCs or T cells enriched from blood (not recorded which). These TCRs come from a man in his 60s who had recovered from COVID-19. Both conserved end residues are part of each CDR3. Fields, in order: D gene, J gene, CDR3 length, clone size, V gene, CDR3 protein, CDR3 DNA. A D gene is named only where the DNA matches it firmly. Some rows mark clone size as missing; the rest say once, few, many or name a class of expanded clone.

.,TRBJ2-6,18,.,TRBV15,CATSREPPGVSGANVLTF,TGTGCCACCAGCAGAGAGCCCCCGGGGGTCTCTGGGGCCAACGTCCTGACTTTC
.,TRBJ2-2,15,.,TRBV7-3,CASSSGAPNTGELFF,TGTGCCAGCAGCTCGGGAGCCCCGAACACCGGGGAGCTGTTTTTT
TRBD1,TRBJ1-5,14,.,TRBV28,CASKGAASDQPQHF,TGTGCCAGCAAGGGGGCGGCAAGCGATCAGCCCCAGCATTTT
TRBD2,TRBJ2-1,15,.,TRBV11-2,CASSKPSGGNNEQFF,TGTGCCAGCAGCAAGCCTAGCGGGGGGAACAATGAGCAGTTCTTC
TRBD1,TRBJ1-3,18,once,TRBV2,CASSVWGTGASSGNTIYF,TGTGCCAGCAGTGTTTGGGGGACAGGGGCGAGCTCTGGAAACACCATATATTTT
TRBD2,TRBJ2-3,13,.,TRBV10-3,CAITGLAGVMQYF,TGTGCCATCACGGGACTAGCGGGGGTTATGCAGTATTTT
.,TRBJ1-6,14,.,TRBV12-5,CASALGGYNSPLHF,TGTGCTAGTGCCCTTGGGGGGTATAATTCACCCCTCCACTTT
TRBD2,TRBJ2-5,13,few,TRBV10-1,CASRAGDKETQYF,TGCGCCAGCCGAGCGGGGGATAAAGAGACCCAGTACTTC
TRBD2,TRBJ2-3,16,.,TRBV29-1,CSVEPFLAGERDTQYF,TGCAGCGTTGAACCCTTTCTAGCGGGAGAGAGGGATACGCAGTATTTT
.,TRBJ2-7,13,.,TRBV18,CASSPLAAYEQYF,TGTGCCAGCTCACCACTGGCGGCGTACGAGCAGTACTTC
TRBD1,TRBJ1-2,15,once,TRBV24-1,CATSDPKQGNYGYTF,TGTGCCACCAGTGACCCTAAACAGGGGAACTATGGCTACACCTTC
.,TRBJ1-5,15,.,TRBV25-1,CASSPSPGGNQPQHF,TGTGCCAGCAGCCCCTCGCCGGGGGGAAATCAGCCCCAGCATTTT
.,TRBJ1-6,15,few,TRBV6-1,CASSELREVNSPLHF,TGTGCCAGCAGTGAATTGAGGGAGGTTAATTCACCCCTCCACTTT
TRBD2,TRBJ2-7,14,once,TRBV6-2/TRBV6-3,CASSYTTSVGEQYF,TGTGCCAGCAGTTATACGACTAGCGTGGGCGAGCAGTACTTC
TRBD1,TRBJ2-5,14,.,TRBV29-1,CSARGQGRGKTQYF,TGCAGCGCCCGAGGACAGGGGAGGGGAAAGACCCAGTACTTC
.,TRBJ1-2,14,.,TRBV28,CASSRGTFSYGYTF,TGTGCCAGCAGCAGAGGGACATTTAGCTATGGCTACACCTTC
TRBD2,TRBJ2-1,14,.,TRBV29-1,CSVETGGPSYEQFF,TGCAGCGTTGAGACGGGGGGGCCATCCTATGAGCAGTTCTTC
.,TRBJ2-1,15,.,TRBV6-6,CASSFGSGDYNEQFF,TGTGCCAGCAGTTTCGGATCAGGGGACTACAATGAGCAGTTCTTC
.,TRBJ2-7,14,.,TRBV30,CAWRSVGRGYEQYF,TGTGCCTGGAGGAGTGTAGGCAGGGGCTACGAGCAGTACTTC
.,TRBJ1-1,15,.,TRBV19,CASIDRPLINTEAFF,TGTGCCAGTATCGACAGGCCCCTGATCAACACTGAAGCTTTCTTT
.,TRBJ1-5,13,.,TRBV7-9,CASSPGGNQPQHF,TGTGCCAGCAGCCCAGGCGGGAATCAGCCCCAGCATTTT
.,TRBJ1-3,12,.,TRBV18,CASSPSGNTIYF,TGTGCCAGCTCACCCTCGGGGAACACCATATATTTT
.,TRBJ2-1,13,.,TRBV3-1/TRBV3-2,CASSQRTYNEQFF,TGTGCCAGCAGCCAACGTACCTACAATGAGCAGTTCTTC
.,TRBJ1-2,13,.,TRBV5-6,CASSFPGNYGYTF,TGTGCCAGCAGCTTCCCAGGGAACTATGGCTACACCTTC
.,TRBJ2-3,13,.,TRBV6-5,CASRSTGGRAQYF,TGTGCCAGCAGGTCGACCGGGGGTCGTGCGCAGTATTTT
.,TRBJ2-1,13,.,TRBV5-6,CASSLARGQWSFF,TGTGCCAGCAGCTTGGCCAGGGGCCAGTGGTCGTTCTTC
.,TRBJ1-5,15,.,TRBV28,CASIPEGQSNQPQHF,TGTGCCAGCATCCCCGAAGGACAGAGTAATCAGCCCCAGCATTTT
.,TRBJ1-2,15,.,TRBV9,CASSVVWDFTYGYTF,TGTGCCAGCAGCGTAGTATGGGACTTTACCTATGGCTACACCTTC
.,TRBJ1-5,13,once,TRBV9,CASSPGGYQPQHF,TGTGCCAGCAGCCCGGGGGGGTATCAGCCCCAGCATTTT
TRBD1,TRBJ1-4,15,.,TRBV6-5,CASSSPGQGYEKLFF,TGTGCCAGCAGTTCCCCGGGACAGGGGTACGAAAAACTGTTTTTT
.,TRBJ2-3,12,.,TRBV24-1,CATSDFRGTQYF,TGTGCCACCAGTGATTTTCGCGGTACGCAGTATTTT
.,TRBJ1-2,14,.,TRBV6-5,CASSYQGRNYGYTF,TGTGCCAGCAGTTACCAGGGCAGGAACTATGGCTACACCTTC
TRBD2,TRBJ2-2,17,.,TRBV27,CASRTGLAGAGTGELFF,TGTGCCAGCAGAACCGGACTAGCGGGGGCGGGCACCGGGGAGCTGTTTTTT
TRBD1,TRBJ1-2,17,few,TRBV6-1,CASSEGTEPGTFYGYTF,TGTGCCAGCAGTGAGGGGACAGAACCTGGGACTTTCTATGGCTACACCTTC
TRBD1,TRBJ2-1,15,.,TRBV11-3,CASSLDVQGAGEQFF,TGTGCCAGCAGCTTAGATGTCCAGGGGGCTGGTGAGCAGTTCTTC
.,TRBJ2-2,13,.,TRBV9,CASRGGPPGELFF,TGTGCCAGCAGGGGCGGGCCTCCCGGGGAGCTGTTTTTT
TRBD2,TRBJ2-1,15,.,TRBV4-1,CASSHPGRALNEQFF,TGCGCCAGCAGCCATCCTGGGAGGGCCCTCAATGAGCAGTTCTTC
TRBD1,TRBJ2-1,15,.,TRBV7-8,CASSPEGQAYNEQFF,TGTGCCAGCAGCCCAGAGGGACAGGCCTACAATGAGCAGTTCTTC
.,TRBJ1-4,15,few,TRBV5-6,CASSRTGIYNEKLFF,TGTGCCAGCAGCCGAACAGGGATCTATAATGAAAAACTGTTTTTT
TRBD2,TRBJ2-3,14,.,TRBV10-3,CAISLGRAADTQYF,TGTGCCATCAGTCTGGGGAGGGCCGCAGATACGCAGTATTTT
.,TRBJ2-3,13,.,TRBV20-1,CSASSQNTDTQYF,TGCAGTGCTAGTTCGCAGAACACAGATACGCAGTATTTT
TRBD2,TRBJ2-3,16,.,TRBV4-2,CASSQETGGPGDTQYF,TGTGCCAGCAGCCAAGAGACGGGGGGGCCGGGAGATACGCAGTATTTT
TRBD1,TRBJ1-4,17,.,TRBV5-4,CASSLGQGAGTNEKLFF,TGTGCCAGCAGCTTGGGACAGGGGGCTGGAACTAATGAAAAACTGTTTTTT
.,TRBJ1-2,12,.,TRBV18,CASSPSDYGYTF,TGTGCCAGCTCACCATCGGACTATGGCTACACCTTC
TRBD1,TRBJ1-1,14,.,TRBV6-5,CASSTDRGDTEAFF,TGTGCCAGCAGTACGGACAGGGGCGACACTGAAGCTTTCTTT
.,TRBJ2-7,15,.,TRBV28,CASSLSAGLAYEQYF,TGTGCCAGCAGTTTATCGGCAGGATTAGCCTACGAGCAGTACTTC
TRBD2,TRBJ2-1,15,.,TRBV5-4,CASSRTSGGDFEQFF,TGTGCCAGCAGCCGTACTAGCGGGGGGGATTTTGAGCAGTTCTTC